Shown below are 28 T cell receptor beta chains from a single sample sequenced in a study of CD8 T cells in ankylosing spondylitis. MiXCR, run by TCRdb on the 5' RACE reads, gives a single entry per CDR3 protein. The sample lists roughly 130,000 distinct CDR3 sequences; about 13% were seen once. Input material: blood, either unsorted or a sorted T cell fraction (not recorded which). These receptors came from a female donor with ankylosing spondylitis or in good health (not recorded which).

This clonotype was seen a few times. V and J are TRBV18 and TRBJ1-1, with D perhaps TRBD1 (6 bases). CDR1 KGHSH and CDR2 LQKENI come from the germline V gene. This CDR3 has 14 amino acids. V shed 4 bases and J shed 3 bases, with 12 bases lying between them. CDR3 sequence (DNA): TGTGCCAGCTCACGAAACAGGGACGACACTGAAGCTTTCTTT. Amino acids: CASSRNRDDTEAFF.

This clonotype appeared many times. The genes are TRBV20-1 and TRBJ2-1; no reliable D call. The V gene's germline CDR1 is DFQATT and CDR2 SNEGSKA (reference sequence). This CDR3 has 13 amino acids. The ends were cut back, 3 bases at V and 6 bases at J, with 12 bases in the middle. CDR3 protein: CSASLGGRNEQFF. DNA for the CDR3: TGCAGTGCTAGCCTTGGCGGCCGCAATGAGCAGTTCTTC.

This clonotype was recorded at least ten times. The gene calls are TRBV12-3 or TRBV12-4 and TRBJ1-3; D possibly corresponds to TRBD1 (5 bases). This CDR3 spans 14 amino acids. V was shortened by 6 bases and J by 0 bases, with 9 bases between the two germline ends. The CDR3 bases are TGTGCCAGCAGCCCGGGGGTCTCTGGAAACACCATATATTTT. Protein product: CASSPGVSGNTIYF.

The table lists this clonotype with a few counts. The chain has TRBV20-1 and TRBJ2-1; tentative D call: TRBD2 (5 bases). The CDR3 is 14 residues long. V lost 0 bases to trimming and J lost 7 bases, with 13 bases between them. Germline lookup yields CDR1 DFQATT and CDR2 SNEGSKA (reference sequence). This CDR3 reads CSARDPAAGNEQFF. Written as DNA, the CDR3 is TGCAGTGCTAGAGACCCGGCGGCGGGTAATGAGCAGTTCTTC.

This clonotype was counted many times. The genes are TRBV10-3 and TRBJ1-6, with D unclear. Deletions cut 4 bases from V and 8 bases from J, with 18 bases between. This CDR3 region has 16 residues. Germline V gives CDR1 ENHRY, CDR2 SYGVKD. The CDR3 sequence: CAISATTRLADSPLHF. The CDR3 DNA reads as TGTGCCATCAGTGCCACTACCCGGTTGGCCGATTCACCCCTCCACTTT.

This clonotype turned up a few times. The DNA for the CDR3 is TGTGCCAGCAGCCCCCAGATGGACAGGGGTCGCGGTGAGCAGTTCTTC. Amino acid sequence: CASSPQMDRGRGEQFF. V and J are TRBV7-3 and TRBJ2-1, with 9 bases matching TRBD1. The V segment lost 5 bases and the J segment 9 bases; nucleotides outside the gene matches: 14. Germline CDR1 and CDR2: SGHTA and FQGTGA. CDR3 length: 16 amino acids. The full variable domain, in which reference TRBV7-3 and TRBJ2-1 provide the parts outside the CDR3, is GAGVSQTPSNKVTEKGKYVELRCDPISGHTALYWYRQSLGQGPEFLIYFQGTGAADDSGLPNDRFFAVRPEGSVSTLKIQRTERGDSAVYLCASSPQMDRGRGEQFFGPGTRLTVL.

The table lists this clonotype with many counts. V usage is TRBV29-1 and J usage is TRBJ2-2; no reliable D call. From germline, CDR1 is SQVTM and CDR2 ANQGSEA. V lost 7 bases, J lost 5 bases, and 20 bases lay in between. The CDR3 consists of 15 residues. CDR3 in amino acids: CSALNGLLMTGELFF. For the CDR3, the DNA is TGCAGCGCCCTGAACGGGCTCTTGATGACCGGGGAGCTGTTTTTT.

The chain recombines TRBV28 with TRBJ2-2; 9 nucleotides match TRBD1. CDR1 and CDR2 (germline): MDHEN, SYDVKM. The CDR3 loop spans 14 amino acids. The V and J ends lost 8 bases and 7 bases, in that order; junction bases with no gene match: 8. The CDR3 spells CASAGTGIGGELFF. The DNA for the CDR3 is TGTGCCAGCGCCGGGACAGGGATCGGCGGGGAGCTGTTTTTT.

This clonotype has more than one count but fewer than ten. V usage is TRBV20-1 and J usage is TRBJ2-3; 8 bases are shared with TRBD2. V was pared by 5 bases and J by 6 bases, with 13 bases of the junction left unmatched. Germline CDR1 DFQATT, CDR2 SNEGSKA (reference sequence). CDR3 length: 15 residues. In DNA form, the CDR3 reads TGCAGTGCTTTGGGGCGGGAGGACGCGCCGGATACGCAGTATTTT. This translates into CSALGREDAPDTQYF.

This clonotype was picked up many times. The V and J genes are TRBV7-2 and TRBJ1-2, with D hard to call. CDR3 length: 14 residues. The V and J ends lost 2 bases and 4 bases respectively, with 11 bases between them. Germline V lookup: CDR1 SGHTA, CDR2 FQGNSA. CDR3 nucleotides: TGTGCCAGCAGCTTATCGAAGAGCGCCTATGGCTACACCTTC. Its translation is CASSLSKSAYGYTF.

This clonotype was detected a few times. This chain connects TRBV18 to TRBJ2-1, with D perhaps TRBD1 or TRBD2 (6 bases each). The germline V gene has CDR1 KGHSH and CDR2 LQKENI. CDR3 length: 17 residues. The germline V and J ends were trimmed by 3 bases and 7 bases, with 22 bases remaining between them. CDR3 nucleotide sequence: TGTGCCAGCTCACCCCTATTGGGGGGCAAGGAGAGGAATGAGCAGTTCTTC. Translation: CASSPLLGGKERNEQFF.

This clonotype was observed a handful of times. This chain links TRBV4-2 with TRBJ1-5, with D possibly being TRBD1 (5 bases). V dropped 0 bases and J dropped 7 bases, with 16 bases sitting between them. Germline CDR1 and CDR2: LGHNA and YNFKEQ. There are 16 residues in the CDR3. CDR3 sequence reads: CASSQDIGGEGQPQHF. The CDR3 DNA follows: TGTGCCAGCAGCCAAGATATTGGAGGGGAAGGGCAGCCCCAGCATTTT.

This clonotype was counted at least ten times. The chain combines TRBV7-9 with TRBJ2-1; 7 bases match TRBD1. The CDR3 spans 14 residues. Looked up from germline, CDR1 is SEHNR and CDR2 is FQNEAQ (reference sequence). V trimming: 5 bases; J trimming: 1 base; junction bases outside the gene matches: 2. CDR3 in amino acids: CASSVGQSYNEQFF. CDR3 nucleotides: TGTGCCAGCAGCGTGGGACAGTCCTACAATGAGCAGTTCTTC.

This clonotype was observed a handful of times. The chain recombines TRBV7-2 with TRBJ2-7; D is undetermined. The CDR3 consists of 15 residues. V lost 1 base and J lost 1, with 11 bases in between. Germline V gene sequence: CDR1 SGHTA, CDR2 FQGNSA. For the CDR3, the DNA is TGTGCCAGCAGCTTAGATTTCGGCAGGTCCTACGAGCAGTACTTC. This sequence encodes CASSLDFGRSYEQYF.

This clonotype occurred many times. V usage is TRBV7-6 and J usage is TRBJ2-2, with D uncertain. The CDR3 has 17 residues. Deletions cut 0 bases from V and 0 bases from J, with 11 bases between. Germline lookup yields CDR1 SGHVS and CDR2 FNYEAQ. CDR3 amino acids: CASSLAAPFPNTGELFF. The CDR3 DNA follows: TGTGCCAGCAGCTTAGCGGCCCCCTTCCCGAACACCGGGGAGCTGTTTTTT.

The sample holds a few counts of this clonotype. The genes are TRBV14 and TRBJ2-7, with TRBD1 matching over 7 bases. The germline V gene encodes CDR1 SGHDN and CDR2 FVKESK. V lost 2 bases to trimming and J lost 4 bases; unmatched junction nucleotides: 2. The CDR3 is made up of 13 amino acids. CDR3 sequence reads: CASSQWGQYEQYF. DNA of the CDR3: TGTGCCAGCAGCCAATGGGGACAGTACGAGCAGTACTTC.

This clonotype was counted at least ten times. V and J are TRBV5-1 and TRBJ1-2; D is unresolved. V shed 1 base and J shed 5 bases, with 15 bases lying between them. Germline V lookup: CDR1 SGHRS, CDR2 YFSETQ. CDR3 length equals 15 residues. CDR3 sequence: CASSLNPAAGYGYTF. CDR3 nucleotide sequence: TGCGCCAGCAGCTTGAATCCGGCCGCGGGGTATGGCTACACCTTC.

The CDR3: CASSFLGGTVNEQFF. The CDR3 DNA reads TGCGCCAGCAGCTTCTTGGGCGGGACGGTCAATGAGCAGTTCTTC. The chain is built from TRBV5-1 and TRBJ2-1; a possible D gene is TRBD2 (6 bases). This CDR3 region has 15 residues. Germline V CDR1 and CDR2: SGHRS, YFSETQ. The V and J ends lost 2 bases and 6 bases respectively, with 15 bases between them.

This clonotype was seen a few times. This rearrangement joins TRBV11-2 to TRBJ2-1; D uncertain. There are 14 residues in the CDR3. The V end lost 4 bases, the J end lost 2 bases, and 9 bases lay between the germline ends. Germline V lookup: CDR1 SGHAT, CDR2 FQNNGV. Written as DNA, the CDR3 is TGTGCCAGCAGCTCGCTAGACGCCTACAATGAGCAGTTCTTC. It encodes CASSSLDAYNEQFF. Filled out from reference TRBV11-2 and TRBJ2-1, the complete variable domain reads EAGVAQSPRYKIIEKRQSVAFWCNPISGHATLYWYQQILGQGPKLLIQFQNNGVVDDSQLPKDRFSAERLKGVDSTLKIQPAKLEDSAVYLCASSSLDAYNEQFFGPGTRLTVL.

This clonotype was detected a few times. The V gene is TRBV7-9, the J gene TRBJ1-3, with 9 bases fitting TRBD1. CDR3 length: 16 residues. V was pared by 1 base and J by 2 bases, with 3 bases of the junction left unmatched. Germline V gene sequence: CDR1 SEHNR, CDR2 FQNEAQ (reference sequence). CDR3 nucleotide sequence: TGTGCCAGCAGCTTAGTACAGGGGGCAGCTGGAAACACCATATATTTT. Its protein is CASSLVQGAAGNTIYF.

This clonotype showed up just a few times. The chain links TRBV3-1 to TRBJ2-7; tentatively, D is TRBD2 (6 bases). This CDR3 is built from 15 residues. V lost 3 bases and J 2 bases, leaving 14 bases between the germline ends. From germline, CDR1 is LGHDT and CDR2 YNNKEL (reference sequence). For the CDR3, the DNA is TGTGCCAGCAGCCAGCCCCTAGCGAAAACCTACGAGCAGTACTTC. Translating gives CASSQPLAKTYEQYF.

This clonotype showed up just a few times. The genes are TRBV21-1 and TRBJ2-3; no check of the table's D call, TRBD2, against the DNA was made. TRBV21-1 is given as a pseudogene. CDR3 length: 15 residues. The chain's CDR3 is CASSKKVSGVDTQYF. In DNA form, the CDR3 reads TGTGCCAGCAGCAAAAAGGTTAGCGGGGTCGATACGCAGTATTTT.

The table lists this clonotype with many counts. The chain is built from TRBV4-1 and TRBJ1-1, with D unresolved. In germline, CDR1 is MGHRA, CDR2 YSYEKL. The CDR3 length is 13 residues. V dropped 7 bases and J dropped 1 base, with 10 bases sitting between them. The chain's CDR3 is CASTGSANTEAFF. DNA of the CDR3: TGCGCCAGCACCGGTTCAGCGAACACTGAAGCTTTCTTT.

The chain links TRBV5-1 to TRBJ1-1, with D perhaps matching TRBD1 (5 bases). V lost 4 bases, J lost 3 bases, and 25 bases lay in between. CDR1 and CDR2 from the germline V gene are SGHRS and YFSETQ. The CDR3 runs to 18 residues. The CDR3 here is CASSPGWQGGSVDTEAFF. CDR3 coding DNA: TGCGCCAGCAGCCCGGGGTGGCAGGGAGGATCAGTGGACACTGAAGCTTTCTTT.

Comment on this clonotype: This could be a read error, since a much larger clone is one nucleotide away. The chain uses TRBV2 and TRBJ2-5; 10 bases agree with TRBD2. The CDR3 is 19 residues long. Germline assignment: CDR1 SNHLY and CDR2 FYNNEI. CDR3 region: CAISVRGLASGGVGETQYF. The CDR3 DNA reads TGTGCCATCAGTGTCCGTGGATTGGCTAGCGGGGGAGTGGGGGAGACCCAGTACTTC.

This clonotype turned up a few times. The chain joins TRBV7-8 to TRBJ2-3, with TRBD1 as a possible D gene (5 bases). V shed 5 bases and J shed 2 bases, with 14 bases lying between them. This CDR3 has 15 amino acids. Germline CDR1 is SGHVS and CDR2 is FQNEAQ. CDR3 DNA sequence: TGTGCCAGCAGCCAAATAGGGGCGCTCACAGATACGCAGTATTTT. This gives the protein CASSQIGALTDTQYF.

In its sample, this clonotype was seen many times. V and J are TRBV27 and TRBJ2-1; TRBD2 matches 10 bases. CDR3 size: 15 residues. The germline V gene encodes CDR1 MNHEY and CDR2 SMNVEV (reference sequence). V trimming: 7 bases; J trimming: 4 bases; junction bases outside the gene matches: 7. CDR3 sequence: CASNRGTSAYNEQFF. The CDR3 DNA sequence: TGTGCCAGCAATCGGGGGACTAGCGCGTACAATGAGCAGTTCTTC.

This clonotype was found a few times. The chain employs TRBV12-3 or TRBV12-4 and TRBJ2-6; D is unresolved. This CDR3 contains 15 residues. Deletions cut 6 bases from V and 0 bases from J, with 9 bases between. CDR3 loop: CASSPTFSGANVLTF. The CDR3 DNA follows: TGTGCCAGCAGCCCGACCTTCTCTGGGGCCAACGTCCTGACTTTC.